Presented here are 20 T cell receptor beta chains from one specimen sequenced in a study of follicular helper T cells after annual influenza vaccination. Time point defined: 2014-2015 season, 7 days after vaccination. Repertoires were generated with immunoSEQ multiplex PCR, while TCRdb's copy carries only in-frame clones and drops some. The sample holds more than 6,500 clones, 83% seen once. This sample comprised CXCR5+ CD38- circulating T follicular helper cells from blood, obtained 7 days after influenza vaccination. Noted subset: circulating Tfh, non-naive CD4+CXCR5+PD-1+ (ICOS+CD38+ or ICOS-CD38-). The origin of the receptors is an adult who received the influenza vaccine.

The rearrangement links TRBV29-1 to TRBJ2-5; D not certain. CDR1 and CDR2 from the germline V gene are SQVTM and ANQGSEA. The CDR3 covers 15 residues. V lost 4 bases, J lost 2 bases, and 17 bases lay in between. CDR3 region: CSVVIRAAAQETQYF. DNA of the CDR3: TGCAGCGTTGTTATCCGGGCCGCCGCGCAAGAGACCCAGTACTTC.

The V and J genes are TRBV18 and TRBJ2-7, with 9 nucleotides matching TRBD1. CDR3 length: 14 amino acids. After removal of 6 bases from V and 4 bases from J, the junction contained 7 bases not matched to a gene. Germline V gene lookup returns CDR1 KGHSH and CDR2 LQKENI. This CDR3 reads CASSPGQGMYEQYF. The CDR3 DNA follows: TGTGCCAGCTCGCCGGGACAGGGTATGTACGAGCAGTACTTC.

The V and J genes are TRBV7-2 and TRBJ2-5; D possibly corresponds to TRBD1 (6 bases). This CDR3 region has 12 residues. Trimming left V 5 bases short and J 5 bases short, with 9 bases between. Germline-derived CDR1 and CDR2 are SGHTA and FQGNSA. CDR3 DNA sequence: TGTGCCAGCAGCCAAGACAGGGAGACCCAGTACTTC. This gives the protein CASSQDRETQYF.

In DNA, the CDR3 is TGCAGCGCCCGACACGTTAGCCCCTACAATGAGCAGTTCTTC. Amino acid sequence: CSARHVSPYNEQFF. The rearrangement links TRBV29-1 to TRBJ2-1; D is undetermined. Deletions cut 7 bases from V and 2 bases from J, with 15 bases between. The CDR3 loop spans 14 amino acids. CDR1 SQVTM and CDR2 ANQGSEA come from the germline V gene.

This clone was counted only a few times. This chain joins TRBV2 and TRBJ2-7; tentative D call: TRBD1 (6 bases). The CDR3 is 12 amino acids. Trimming took 4 bases from V and 11 from J, leaving 15 bases between them. Germline CDR1 is SNHLY and CDR2 is FYNNEI. CDR3 loop: CASSGLTGEEYF. The CDR3 DNA sequence: TGTGCCAGCAGTGGGCTGACAGGAGAGGAGTACTTC.

The chain is built from TRBV15 and TRBJ2-7, with TRBD1 as a possible D gene (5 bases). Trimming stripped 0 bases from V and 3 bases from J, with 15 bases between. Germline lookup yields CDR1 LNHNV and CDR2 YYDKDF (reference sequence). This CDR3 region has 16 residues. The CDR3 loop reads CATSRDKRGSYYEQYF. The CDR3 DNA reads as TGTGCCACCAGCAGAGATAAAAGGGGATCGTACTACGAGCAGTACTTC.

This chain links TRBV30 with TRBJ1-6, with D maybe TRBD1 (5 bases). The CDR3 contains 17 residues. With 0 bases removed from V and 6 bases from J, the gap between germline ends came to 18 bases. CDR1 and CDR2 (germline): GTSNPN, SVGIG (reference sequence). This chain's CDR3 is CAWSVFEAGTANSPLHF. CDR3 bases: TGTGCCTGGAGTGTGTTTGAAGCCGGGACGGCTAATTCACCCCTCCACTTT.

V is TRBV7-2 and J is TRBJ1-4; 7 bases are a match to TRBD1. The CDR3 extends over 15 amino acids. Germline CDR1 and CDR2: SGHTA and FQGNSA. V shed 5 bases, J shed 5 bases, and the junction held 8 bases outside the gene matches. CDR3 coding DNA: TGTGCCAGCAGCCCAAGACAGGGTTTGAATGAAAAACTGTTTTTT. It specifies CASSPRQGLNEKLFF.

The J gene is TRBJ2-5, the V gene TRBV7-3, with 7 bases matching TRBD1. V was pared by 5 bases and J by 5 bases, with 8 bases of the junction left unmatched. CDR3 size: 14 residues. In germline, CDR1 is SGHTA, CDR2 FQGTGA. DNA for the CDR3: TGTGCCAGCAGCCCCGGACAGGCCAGGGAGACCCAGTACTTC. This encodes CASSPGQARETQYF.

This chain links TRBV27 with TRBJ2-3; D may be TRBD1 or TRBD2 (5 bases each). Germline V gene sequence: CDR1 MNHEY, CDR2 SMNVEV (reference sequence). This CDR3 is built from 16 residues. Trimming cost V 0 bases and J 3 bases, with 13 bases left between them. In DNA, the CDR3 is TGTGCCAGCAGTTTATCGATGGGGGTTTGGACAGATACGCAGTATTTT. Translated, it gives CASSLSMGVWTDTQYF.

This rearrangement joins TRBV28 to TRBJ1-4; a weak D match, TRBD1 (5 bases). Germline CDR1 MDHEN, CDR2 SYDVKM. V was trimmed by 6 bases and J by 8 bases, leaving 16 bases between them. The CDR3 totals 14 residues. In nucleotides, the CDR3 is TGTGCCAGCAGCGTGTTGACGGGGGGGGAAAAACTGTTTTTT. Residues: CASSVLTGGEKLFF.

This clone has a handful of counts. This chain uses TRBV7-9 with TRBJ1-2; 9 positions agree with TRBD1. This CDR3 is 13 amino acids long. Unmatched junction bases numbered 11, after V lost 11 bases and J lost 7 bases. Per germline, CDR1 SEHNR and CDR2 FQNEAQ (reference sequence). DNA for the CDR3: TGTGCCGTAGACTCCGGGACAGGGATTGGCTACACCTTC. Protein product: CAVDSGTGIGYTF.

J is TRBJ2-5 and V is TRBV7-2; 7 nucleotides align to TRBD1. The ends lost 5 bases at V and 4 bases at J; junction bases unmatched: 7. Germline CDR1 reads SGHTA; CDR2 reads FQGNSA. This CDR3 spans 14 amino acids. The CDR3 DNA is TGTGCCAGCAGCCTAAATAGACAGGGAGAGACCCAGTACTTC. Amino acid sequence: CASSLNRQGETQYF.

This rearrangement joins TRBV2 to TRBJ1-2; D gene uncertain. This CDR3 spans 15 amino acids. The V end lost 6 bases, the J end lost 7 bases, and 21 bases lay between the germline ends. The germline V gene encodes CDR1 SNHLY and CDR2 FYNNEI. CDR3 coding DNA: TGTGCCAGCAGCCTTCAGGCGGCCGCTCGGGGTGGCTACACCTTC. Translation gives CASSLQAAARGGYTF.

The chain couples TRBV18 to TRBJ2-1; tentative D call: TRBD2 (6 bases). In germline, CDR1 is KGHSH, CDR2 LQKENI. Trimming stripped 5 bases from V and 10 bases from J, with 24 bases between. The CDR3 covers 16 residues. The CDR3 region has the DNA TGTGCCAGCTCAATTACCGGCGGGGCACAATTAAGGGAGCAGTTCTTC. This codes for CASSITGGAQLREQFF.

This clone came up once. The chain recombines TRBV7-2 with TRBJ1-2; D not certain. Germline V lookup: CDR1 SGHTA, CDR2 FQGNSA. CDR3 length: 15 amino acids. Trimming left V 5 bases short and J 5 bases short, with 18 bases between. The CDR3: CASSPSFVANYGYTF. In DNA form, the CDR3 reads TGTGCCAGCAGCCCCTCTTTTGTCGCAAATTATGGCTACACCTTC.

This chain links TRBV5-1 with TRBJ2-5; D is unresolved. The CDR3 totals 12 residues. The germline V gene encodes CDR1 SGHRS and CDR2 YFSETQ. V dropped 2 bases and J dropped 4 bases, with 6 bases sitting between them. The CDR3 DNA sequence: TGCGCCAGCAGCTTCAATCGAGAGACCCAGTACTTC. As protein: CASSFNRETQYF.

V is TRBV2 and J is TRBJ2-1; 8 bases line up with TRBD2. J lost 7 bases, V lost 2 bases, and 1 base had no gene match. The germline CDR1 and CDR2 sequences are SNHLY and FYNNEI. The CDR3 has 13 amino acids. The CDR3 nucleotides read TGTGCCAGCAGTGAAATAGCGGGAAATGAGCAGTTCTTC. Translation gives CASSEIAGNEQFF. The full variable domain, in which reference TRBV2 and TRBJ2-1 provide the parts outside the CDR3, is EPEVTQTPSHQVTQMGQEVILRCVPISNHLYFYWYRQILGQKVEFLVSFYNNEISEKSEIFDDQFSVERPDGSNFTLKIRSTKLEDSAMYFCASSEIAGNEQFFGPGTRLTVL.

CDR3 sequence reads: CAISDGGAAYGYTF. CDR3 DNA sequence: TGTGCCATCAGTGATGGGGGCGCGGCCTATGGCTACACCTTC. This rearrangement joins TRBV10-3 to TRBJ1-2; D possibly corresponds to TRBD1 (6 bases). Germline CDR1 and CDR2: ENHRY and SYGVKD. Between the trimmed V and J ends, which lost 3 bases and 4 bases, there was a span of 12 bases. This CDR3 contains 14 residues.

V and J are TRBV28 and TRBJ2-7, with D unclear. V was clipped by 6 bases and J by 6 bases, with 15 bases between them. In germline, CDR1 is MDHEN, CDR2 SYDVKM. The CDR3 totals 13 residues. In DNA, the CDR3 is TGTGCCAGCAGAGCTAACACAGTCAGCGAGCAGTACTTC. The encoded protein is CASRANTVSEQYF.